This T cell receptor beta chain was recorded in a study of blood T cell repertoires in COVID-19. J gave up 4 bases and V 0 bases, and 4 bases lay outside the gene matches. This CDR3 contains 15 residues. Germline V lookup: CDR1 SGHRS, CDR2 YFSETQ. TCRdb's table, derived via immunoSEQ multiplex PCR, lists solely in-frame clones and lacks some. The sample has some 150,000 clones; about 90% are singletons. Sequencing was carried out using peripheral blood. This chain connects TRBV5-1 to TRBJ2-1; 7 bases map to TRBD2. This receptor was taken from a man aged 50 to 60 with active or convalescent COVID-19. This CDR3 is CASSLELAGYNEQFF. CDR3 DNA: TGCGCCAGCAGCTTGGAGTTAGCGGGTTACAATGAGCAGTTCTTC.